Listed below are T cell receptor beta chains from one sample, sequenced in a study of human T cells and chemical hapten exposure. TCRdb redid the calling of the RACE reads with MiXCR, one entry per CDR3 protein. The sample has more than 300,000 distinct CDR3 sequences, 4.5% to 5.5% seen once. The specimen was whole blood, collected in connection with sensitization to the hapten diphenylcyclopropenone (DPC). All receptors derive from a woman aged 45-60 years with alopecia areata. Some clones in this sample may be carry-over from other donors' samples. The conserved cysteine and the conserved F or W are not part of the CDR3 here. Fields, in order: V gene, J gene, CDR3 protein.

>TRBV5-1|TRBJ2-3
ASRGGLAGYTDTQY
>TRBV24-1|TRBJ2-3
ATSATGSGTQY
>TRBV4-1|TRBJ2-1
ASSPIPDGYEQF
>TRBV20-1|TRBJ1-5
SASTAANQPQH
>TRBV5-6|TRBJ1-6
ASSLGTGNKSPLH
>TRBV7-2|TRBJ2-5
ASSLTSGSGETQY
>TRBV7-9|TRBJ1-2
ASRPTGGWGYT
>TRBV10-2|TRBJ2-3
ASSESGGFDDTQY
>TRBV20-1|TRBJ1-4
SARDPGGPTNEKLF
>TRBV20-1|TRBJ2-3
SARLAGGRDTQY
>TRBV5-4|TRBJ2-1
ASSQSGGAWEQF
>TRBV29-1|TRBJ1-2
SVTTGGPGYT
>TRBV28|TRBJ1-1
ASGGGGPTEAF
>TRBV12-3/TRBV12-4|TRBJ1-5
ASSLTGMNQPQH
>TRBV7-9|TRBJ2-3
ASSPPQHRTQY
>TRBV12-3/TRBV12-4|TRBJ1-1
ASLRRGRTEAF
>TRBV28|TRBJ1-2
ASSPTPPSRNYGYT
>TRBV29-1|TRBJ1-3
SVNLGSGNTIY
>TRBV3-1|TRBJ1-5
ASSQGRQANQPQH
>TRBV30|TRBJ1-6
AWGRGGLNSPLH
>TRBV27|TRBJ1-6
ASTLSTGANSPLH
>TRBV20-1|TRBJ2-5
SASAGGQETQY
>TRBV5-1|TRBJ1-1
ASSLEGLGMNTEAF
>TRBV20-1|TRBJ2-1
SASGAHQYNEQF
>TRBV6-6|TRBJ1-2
ASTPSDGPYGYT
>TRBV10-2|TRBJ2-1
ASELAGGLGDEQF
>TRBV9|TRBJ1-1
ASGGPRRTEAF
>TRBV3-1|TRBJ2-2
ASSQGTGELF
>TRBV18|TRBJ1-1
ASSPPGVNTEAF
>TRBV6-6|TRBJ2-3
ASSYGAGVGDTQY
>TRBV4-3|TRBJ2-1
ASSLLPGQGAREQF
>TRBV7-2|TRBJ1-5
ASSLGYSNQPQH
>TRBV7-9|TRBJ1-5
ASSLYGDQPQH
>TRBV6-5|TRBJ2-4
ASRPGQGNSKNIQY
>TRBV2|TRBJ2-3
ASSAGTSVTDTQY
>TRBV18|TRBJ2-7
ASSPDSSSYEQY
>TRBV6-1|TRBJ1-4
ASTKRQGTTNEKLF
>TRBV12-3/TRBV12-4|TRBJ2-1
ASSLASGLSSYNEQF
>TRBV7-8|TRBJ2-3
ASTLSSIFTDTQY
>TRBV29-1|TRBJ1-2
SVAFRGSGYT
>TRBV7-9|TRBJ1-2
ASSLGTGNYGYT
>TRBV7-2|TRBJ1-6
ASSLGPSGSPLH
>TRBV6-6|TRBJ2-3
ASSSELAGGTDTQY
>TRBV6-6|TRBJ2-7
ASSPPGGEGSREQY
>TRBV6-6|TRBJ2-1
ASTYPGDYNEQF
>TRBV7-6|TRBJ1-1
ASSFSGLPTEAF
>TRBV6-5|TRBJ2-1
ASSPRTSGQQF
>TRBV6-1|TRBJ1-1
ASRTGGGLGAF
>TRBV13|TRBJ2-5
ASSLTRSQETQY
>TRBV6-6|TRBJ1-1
ASSSPGRWLAF
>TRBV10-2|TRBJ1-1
ASSLTGEFEAF
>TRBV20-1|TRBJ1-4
SARGVGGLF
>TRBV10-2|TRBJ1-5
ASRTGREQPQH
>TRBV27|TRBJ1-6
ASSLRQGNSSPLH
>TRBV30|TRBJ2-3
AWRVGGQADTQY
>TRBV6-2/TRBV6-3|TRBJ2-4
ASSYSTGGAGKNIQY
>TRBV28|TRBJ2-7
ASSSRGILYEQY
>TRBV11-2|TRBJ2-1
ASSLVGDYNNEQF
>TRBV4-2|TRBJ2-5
ASSQFRDSPETQY